The 10 T cell receptor beta chains reported below all come from one sample, sequenced in a study of blood T cells in healthy people across ages. A sample-barcoded 5' primer and a J-beta primer mix were used in a second PCR of roughly 7 to 11 cycles. Each CDR3 protein is one row after TCRdb ran MiXCR on the 5' RACE reads. The data contain roughly 2 million distinct CDR3 sequences, roughly 52% of them seen just once; the ten biggest clones take up approximately 2.1%. What was sequenced was blood. Source of these receptors: a woman aged 40 to 50 in good health.

The rearrangement links TRBV5-1 to TRBJ2-3; TRBD1 matches 7 bases. This CDR3 contains 15 residues. V trimming: 5 bases; J trimming: 1 base; junction bases outside the gene matches: 7. CDR1 SGHRS and CDR2 YFSETQ come from the germline V gene. The DNA for the CDR3 is TGCGCCAGCAGGTCTACCGGGACAGGCACAGATACGCAGTATTTT. Translation: CASRSTGTGTDTQYF.

Points on this clonotype: The junction departs from germline at one end; a sequencing error may be responsible. CDR3 coding DNA: TGTGCCGGGACAGATTACTACGGCTACACCTTC. Protein sequence: CAGTDYYGYTF. The genes are TRBV7-9 and TRBJ1-2; TRBD1 aligns across 7 bases. The CDR3 is 11 amino acids. Germline CDR1 reads SEHNR; CDR2 reads FQNEAQ (reference sequence).

The rearrangement uses TRBV4-2 and TRBJ2-7, with D perhaps matching TRBD1 (5 bases). The germline gives CDR1 LGHNA, CDR2 YNFKEQ. Trimming left V 0 bases short and J 4 bases short, with 19 bases between. The CDR3 covers 17 residues. Written as DNA, the CDR3 is TGTGCCAGCAGCCAAGAACTGCGTGCAGGGCAAGCGTACGAGCAGTACTTC. The encoded protein is CASSQELRAGQAYEQYF.

This clonotype was picked up a small number of times. The rearrangement uses TRBV6-2 or TRBV6-3 and TRBJ2-7; 7 nucleotides match TRBD2. Germline CDR1 reads MNHEY; CDR2 reads SVGEGT. J lost 0 bases, V lost 7 bases, and 6 bases had no gene match. The CDR3 loop spans 14 amino acids. In DNA, the CDR3 is TGTGCCAGCAAGAGGGGAGGGAGCTCCTACGAGCAGTACTTC. Encoded protein: CASKRGGSSYEQYF.

This clonotype was detected only once. V is TRBV28 and J is TRBJ1-2, with D unclear. Germline CDR1 is MDHEN and CDR2 is SYDVKM. There are 16 residues in the CDR3. Trimming shortened V by 0 bases and J by 4 bases, and 15 bases separated the two germline ends. The DNA of the CDR3 is TGTGCCAGCAGTTTATGGTCGGACTCCAGATCCTATGGCTACACCTTC. Encoded protein: CASSLWSDSRSYGYTF.

The chain links TRBV5-1 to TRBJ1-1, with 7 nucleotides matching TRBD1. V shed 4 bases, J shed 4 bases, and the junction held 10 bases outside the gene matches. The CDR3 is made up of 15 amino acids. Germline lookup yields CDR1 SGHRS and CDR2 YFSETQ. CDR3 in amino acids: CASSTDRPRGTEAFF. CDR3 bases: TGCGCCAGCAGCACGGACAGGCCTCGGGGCACTGAAGCTTTCTTT.

With respect to this clonotype: A much larger clonotype is one base distant, so this may be a read error. The gene calls are TRBV2 and TRBJ2-4; TRBD1 agrees at 8 bases. The J call is uncertain, as TRBJ2-7 better fits the DNA end. Germline CDR1 reads SNHLY; CDR2 reads FYNNEI. This CDR3 region has 12 residues. Here the CDR3 reads CASSSTGVEQYF. The CDR3 DNA reads as TGTGCCAGCAGTTCGACAGGGGTCGAGCAGTACTTC.

For this clonotype: The junction departs from germline at one end; a sequencing error may be responsible. V is TRBV6-5 and J is TRBJ1-2; D unresolved. The CDR3 loop spans 14 amino acids. The germline CDR1 and CDR2 sequences are MNHEY and SVGAGI. The CDR3 sequence: CASRSTSENYGCTF. CDR3 DNA: TGTGCCAGCAGGTCGACAAGCGAAAACTATGGCTGCACCTTC.

The rearrangement uses TRBV5-1 and TRBJ2-4; 7 bases are a match to TRBD1. The J call is in doubt because the DNA end fits TRBJ2-5 better. This CDR3 is built from 14 residues. Germline CDR1 is SGHRS and CDR2 is YFSETQ. The CDR3 nucleotides read TGCGCCAGCAGCATGACAGGGAACCAAGAGACCCAGTACTTC. It specifies CASSMTGNQETQYF.

V is TRBV29-1 and J is TRBJ1-1, with TRBD1 identical over 9 bases. The V gene end was trimmed by 6 bases and the J gene end by 4 bases; junction bases not matched to a gene: 12. This CDR3 has 15 residues. Germline values: CDR1 SQVTM, CDR2 ANQGSEA. CDR3 sequence: CSVAGQGGVVTEAFF. For the CDR3, the DNA is TGCAGCGTGGCGGGACAGGGCGGTGTTGTCACTGAAGCTTTCTTT.